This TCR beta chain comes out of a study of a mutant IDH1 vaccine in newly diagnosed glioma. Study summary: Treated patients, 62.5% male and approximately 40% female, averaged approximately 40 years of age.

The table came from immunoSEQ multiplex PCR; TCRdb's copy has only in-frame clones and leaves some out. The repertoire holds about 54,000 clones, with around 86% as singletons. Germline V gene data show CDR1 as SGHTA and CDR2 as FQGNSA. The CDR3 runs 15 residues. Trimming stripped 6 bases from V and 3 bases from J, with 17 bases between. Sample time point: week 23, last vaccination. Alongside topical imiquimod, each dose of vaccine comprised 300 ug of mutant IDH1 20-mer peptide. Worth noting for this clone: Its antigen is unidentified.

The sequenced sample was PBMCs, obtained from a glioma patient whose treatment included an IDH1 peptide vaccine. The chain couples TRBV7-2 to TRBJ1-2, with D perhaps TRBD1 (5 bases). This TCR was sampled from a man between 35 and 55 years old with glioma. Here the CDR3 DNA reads TGTGCCAGCAGAGATACACGAAAAGGGGACTATGGCTACACCTTC. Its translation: CASRDTRKGDYGYTF. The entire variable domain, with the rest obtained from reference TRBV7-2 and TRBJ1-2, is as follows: GAGVSQSPSNKVTEKGKDVELRCDPISGHTALYWYRQSLGQGLEFLIYFQGNSAPDKSGLPSDRFSAERTGGSVSTLTIQRTQQEDSAVYLCASRDTRKGDYGYTFGSGTRLTVV.